Following are 18 T cell receptor beta chains from one sample sequenced in a study of blood T cell repertoires in COVID-19 (TCRdb year 2020). The protocol used for the library was the immunoSEQ multiplex PCR assay. TCRdb took this table from immuneACCESS and kept in-frame rearrangements with V and J called. Such tables lack part of the clones; where checked against another copy, unresolved V genes explain under half of the gap, and the rest is unexplained. The sample contains 47,000 or so clones, 65% to 90% of them found a single time. Together, the top ten hold roughly 2.5% of the sample. Sequencing was performed on peripheral blood. The receptors come from a woman aged 60-75 years with acute or convalescent COVID-19.

The rearrangement uses TRBV5-4 and TRBJ2-2; tentatively, D is TRBD2 (5 bases). The CDR3 spans 12 residues. Trimming took off 0 bases at V and 8 bases at J, with 5 bases between the two ends. Germline V gene data show CDR1 as SGHNT and CDR2 as YYREEE (reference sequence). This CDR3 reads CASSLGGGELFF. The CDR3 region has the DNA TGTGCCAGCAGCTTGGGCGGGGGGGAGCTGTTTTTT.

Note on this clone: The identical CDR3 is also encoded by other nucleotide sequences in the sample. This chain joins TRBV20-1 and TRBJ1-1, with D possibly TRBD1 on 5 matching bases. In germline, CDR1 is DFQATT, CDR2 SNEGSKA (reference sequence). This CDR3 spans 11 amino acids. With 5 bases removed from V and 1 base from J, the gap between germline ends came to 5 bases. The CDR3 DNA is TGCAGTGCTCAGGGGAACACTGAAGCTTTCTTT. Translated: CSAQGNTEAFF.

The count of this clone is one. The chain combines TRBV27 with TRBJ1-1; 8 positions match TRBD1. Losses at the gene ends were 5 bases for V and 4 bases for J; bases not matched to a gene: 9. CDR3 length equals 15 residues. In germline, CDR1 is MNHEY, CDR2 SMNVEV (reference sequence). In DNA, the CDR3 is TGTGCCAGCAGTCACCTCAGACAGGGGACCACTGAAGCTTTCTTT. It is translated as CASSHLRQGTTEAFF.

The J gene is TRBJ1-4, the V gene TRBV6-5; perhaps TRBD1 as D (6 bases). The CDR3 loop spans 14 amino acids. CDR1 and CDR2 (germline): MNHEY, SVGAGI. The V gene lost 7 bases and the J gene lost 6 bases, with 15 bases spanning the gap. The CDR3 DNA is TGTGCCAGCATGGGGGGGCTGGGGCATGAAAAACTGTTTTTT. Encoded protein: CASMGGLGHEKLFF.

The rearrangement links TRBV4-2 to TRBJ1-2; TRBD1 matches 7 bases. CDR3 length: 17 amino acids. The junction had 11 bases not matched to a gene; V was cut back by 1 base and J by 3 bases. The germline V gene encodes CDR1 LGHNA and CDR2 YNFKEQ. The CDR3 is CASSQVSSQGSDYGYTF. Here the CDR3 DNA reads TGTGCCAGCAGCCAAGTGTCTTCACAGGGGAGTGACTATGGCTACACCTTC.

The chain joins TRBV3-1 (or the pseudogene TRBV3-2) to TRBJ1-1; 7 bases are shared with TRBD1. Losses at the gene ends were 6 bases for V and 1 base for J; bases not matched to a gene: 5. Germline V CDR1 and CDR2: LGHDT, YNNKEL (reference sequence). The CDR3 is made up of 14 amino acids. CDR3 in DNA: TGTGCCAGCAGGGAGACAGGGAGGAACACTGAAGCTTTCTTT. This encodes CASRETGRNTEAFF.

V is TRBV18 and J is TRBJ1-2, with 8 bases lining up with TRBD1. CDR1 is KGHSH and CDR2 is LQKENI in the germline V gene. V lost 1 base, J lost 2 bases, and 3 bases stayed unmatched. The CDR3 totals 15 residues. The CDR3 DNA is TGTGCCAGCTCACCACAAGGACAGGGAAACTATGGCTACACCTTC. Its translation: CASSPQGQGNYGYTF.

CDR3 coding DNA: TGTGCCAGCAGTAACACCGCACAGGGGGGGCATGAAGCTTTCTTT. This codes for CASSNTAQGGHEAFF. This rearrangement joins TRBV28 to TRBJ1-1, with TRBD1 matching over 8 bases. The germline V gene has CDR1 MDHEN and CDR2 SYDVKM. J was trimmed by 7 bases and V by 5 bases; bases with no gene match: 12. CDR3 size: 15 residues. Full variable domain (remainder filled in from reference TRBV28 and TRBJ1-1): DVKVTQSSRYLVKRTGEKVFLECVQDMDHENMFWYRQDPGLGLRLIYFSYDVKMKEKGDIPEGYSVSREKKERFSLILESASTNQTSMYLCASSNTAQGGHEAFFGQGTRLTVV.

The chain carries TRBV9 and TRBJ1-1; possible D gene TRBD1, 5 bases. The CDR3 length is 14 residues. Trimming left V 2 bases short and J 1 base short, with 9 bases between. Germline V gene data show CDR1 as SGDLS and CDR2 as YYNGEE. CDR3 sequence: CASSVQGGNTEAFF. The CDR3 DNA follows: TGTGCCAGCAGCGTCCAGGGCGGGAACACTGAAGCTTTCTTT. The complete variable domain, with remaining parts taken from reference TRBV9 and TRBJ1-1, reads DSGVTQTPKHLITATGQRVTLRCSPRSGDLSVYWYQQSLDQGLQFLIQYYNGEERAKGNILERFSAQQFPDLHSELNLSSLELGDSALYFCASSVQGGNTEAFFGQGTRLTVV.

V and J are TRBV7-9 and TRBJ1-2; possible D gene TRBD1, 5 bases. V gave up 1 base and J gave up 2 bases, with 14 bases separating them. Germline CDR1 is SEHNR and CDR2 is FQNEAQ (reference sequence). The CDR3 contains 16 residues. CDR3 sequence (DNA): TGTGCCAGCAGCTTAGGTGGGGCCTCAGTAAACTATGGCTACACCTTC. Translated, it gives CASSLGGASVNYGYTF.

This clone was picked up a small number of times. The gene calls are TRBV28 and TRBJ1-5; 8 bases match TRBD1. CDR3 length: 16 amino acids. The V and J ends lost 5 bases and 3 bases, in that order; junction bases with no gene match: 9. Germline V CDR1 and CDR2: MDHEN, SYDVKM. The CDR3 reads CASSPTRQGHNQPQHF. CDR3 in DNA: TGTGCCAGCAGTCCAACGAGACAGGGGCACAATCAGCCCCAGCATTTT.

The chain has TRBV7-3 and TRBJ2-2, with 9 positions matching TRBD1. Germline V gene sequence: CDR1 SGHTA, CDR2 FQGTGA. The CDR3 is 17 amino acids. J was trimmed by 0 bases and V by 5 bases; bases with no gene match: 7. For the CDR3, the DNA is TGTGCCAGCAGCAAAGGACAGGGGCCCTCGAACACCGGGGAGCTGTTTTTT. It encodes CASSKGQGPSNTGELFF.

The chain recombines TRBV30 with TRBJ1-6; 8 bases are a match to TRBD1. V shed 5 bases, J shed 6 bases, and the junction held 6 bases outside the gene matches. The germline gives CDR1 GTSNPN, CDR2 SVGIG (reference sequence). CDR3 length equals 14 residues. CDR3 residues: CAWQGAVSNSPLHF. CDR3 nucleotides: TGTGCCTGGCAGGGGGCAGTAAGTAATTCACCCCTCCACTTT.

The chain joins TRBV11-2 to TRBJ2-2; the match to TRBD1 covers 10 bases. Germline V gives CDR1 SGHAT, CDR2 FQNNGV. CDR3 length: 14 residues. Trimming took 5 bases from V and 5 from J; bases not matched to a gene: 2. CDR3 nucleotide sequence: TGTGCCAGCAGCGGGGGACAGGGGACCGGGGAGCTGTTTTTT. Protein: CASSGGQGTGELFF.

The chain joins TRBV21-1 to TRBJ2-5; the table's TRBD2 call for D was not verified on the DNA. TRBV21-1 has pseudogene status. The CDR3 runs 17 residues. The CDR3 nucleotides read TGTGCCAGCAGCAAAGTTGAGCGGGAGTCCGGGCAAGAGACCCAGTACTTC. Protein: CASSKVERESGQETQYF.

The chain is built from TRBV3-1 (or the pseudogene TRBV3-2) and TRBJ2-3; D remains ambiguous. Germline V lookup: CDR1 LGHDT, CDR2 YNNKEL (reference sequence). This CDR3 contains 17 residues. V was cut by 1 base and J by 5 bases, with 19 bases left in between. The CDR3 reads CASSQVFRVLGLDTQYF. In DNA form, the CDR3 reads TGTGCCAGCAGCCAAGTTTTCCGGGTGTTGGGTTTAGATACGCAGTATTTT.

The chain recombines TRBV19 with TRBJ1-1; 10 bases map to TRBD1. The germline CDR1 and CDR2 sequences are LNHDA and SQIVND (reference sequence). J gave up 1 base and V 7 bases, and 12 bases lay outside the gene matches. This CDR3 is 17 amino acids long. The CDR3 DNA is TGTGCCAGTACAAAAGGGAGACAGGGGGCGACGAACACTGAAGCTTTCTTT. Translating it yields CASTKGRQGATNTEAFF. Combining the CDR3 with reference TRBV19 and TRBJ1-1 gives the whole variable domain DGGITQSPKYLFRKEGQNVTLSCEQNLNHDAMYWYRQDPGQGLRLIYYSQIVNDFQKGDIAEGYSVSREKKESFPLTVTSAQKNPTAFYLCASTKGRQGATNTEAFFGQGTRLTVV.

The rearrangement uses TRBV28 and TRBJ1-2, with 7 nucleotides matching TRBD1. Germline V gene lookup returns CDR1 MDHEN and CDR2 SYDVKM. V trimming: 6 bases; J trimming: 8 bases; junction bases outside the gene matches: 9. This CDR3 region has 13 residues. The CDR3 coding sequence is TGTGCCAGCAGGCCGGGACAGAAAGGAGGCTACACCTTC. It specifies CASRPGQKGGYTF.